Presented here are 11 T cell receptor beta chains from one specimen sequenced in a study of blood T cells in healthy people across ages. Alongside a J-beta primer mix, a sample-barcoded 5' primer served in a second PCR lasting about 7 to 12 cycles. TCRdb re-analysed the 5' RACE reads in MiXCR, keeping a single row per CDR3 protein. The data hold 650,000 to 1,000,000 distinct CDR3 sequences, with under 40% observed a single time. What was sequenced was blood. The origin of the receptors is a young man in good health.

The chain is built from TRBV6-2 or TRBV6-3 and TRBJ2-1; a weak D match, TRBD1 (6 bases). The germline gives CDR1 MNHEY, CDR2 SVGEGT. The CDR3 consists of 15 residues. V lost 4 bases and J lost 7, with 17 bases in between. This CDR3 reads CASSLGAEPLNEQFF. The CDR3 region has the DNA TGTGCCAGCAGTTTGGGGGCGGAGCCCCTAAATGAGCAGTTCTTC.

The chain couples TRBV6-2 or TRBV6-3 to TRBJ1-2; tentatively, D is TRBD1 (5 bases). This CDR3 has 14 residues. The V end lost 7 bases, the J end lost 4 bases, and 16 bases lay between the germline ends. From germline, CDR1 is MNHEY and CDR2 SVGEGT. This CDR3 reads CASNEEGTVYGYTF. The CDR3 DNA is TGTGCCAGCAACGAGGAGGGGACGGTCTATGGCTACACCTTC.

With respect to this clonotype: A read error may explain this, as a much larger clone is one base away. The chain is built from TRBV11-2 and TRBJ2-7; TRBD1 is a possible D gene (5 bases). Trimming removed 0 bases at V and 6 bases at J, with 24 bases between. Germline CDR1 reads SGHAT; CDR2 reads FQNNGV. This CDR3 comprises 18 residues. The CDR3 here is CASSLDRVVGRVPIEQYF. As DNA, the CDR3 is TGTGCCAGCAGCTTAGATCGGGTAGTTGGCAGGGTACCTATCGAGCAGTACTTC.

There are many counts of this clonotype. This chain connects TRBV5-4 to TRBJ1-2; 7 bases map to TRBD1. The germline gives CDR1 SGHNT, CDR2 YYREEE (reference sequence). The CDR3 loop spans 15 amino acids. V shed 3 bases and J 2 bases; nucleotides not matched to a gene: 7. The CDR3 DNA reads as TGTGCCAGCAGCTCACCGGGACAGCTGAACTATGGCTACACCTTC. Residues: CASSSPGQLNYGYTF.

V and J are TRBV28 and TRBJ2-3; a weak D match, TRBD2 (5 bases). CDR3 size: 15 residues. V lost 6 bases to trimming and J lost 2 bases, with 15 bases between them. The germline V gene encodes CDR1 MDHEN and CDR2 SYDVKM. This CDR3 is CASSWEFAITDTQYF. The CDR3 DNA follows: TGTGCCAGCAGCTGGGAGTTCGCGATCACAGATACGCAGTATTTT.

The V and J genes are TRBV7-2 and TRBJ2-5; D is unclear. Trimming pared 5 bases from V and 3 bases from J, leaving 10 bases between. Germline CDR1 and CDR2: SGHTA and FQGNSA. CDR3 length: 13 amino acids. CDR3 sequence: CASSARAEETQYF. The CDR3 bases are TGTGCCAGCAGCGCACGGGCGGAAGAGACCCAGTACTTC.

This clonotype showed up many times. The V call is TRBV12-3 or TRBV12-4, the J call TRBJ2-5; 8 bases align to TRBD1. The CDR3 runs to 15 residues. With V trimmed by 6 bases and J by 4 bases, 10 bases remained unmatched. CDR3 DNA sequence: TGTGCCAGCAGAGAAACAGGGGGTAGAGGAGAGACCCAGTACTTC. Translated: CASRETGGRGETQYF.

Only a few counts were recorded for this clonotype. The V call is TRBV6-1, the J call TRBJ1-5; D possibly corresponds to TRBD1 (5 bases). This CDR3 has 17 amino acids. CDR1 and CDR2 (germline): MNHNS, SASEGT. With 0 bases removed from V and 0 bases from J, the gap between germline ends came to 12 bases. Written as DNA, the CDR3 is TGTGCCAGCAGTGAAGCTGGATGGGGGGATAGCAATCAGCCCCAGCATTTT. As protein: CASSEAGWGDSNQPQHF.

This sequence joins TRBV7-6 and TRBJ2-3; 8 bases fit TRBD1. This CDR3 comprises 18 residues. Germline CDR1 SGHVS, CDR2 FNYEAQ. After removal of 3 bases from V and 2 bases from J, the junction contained 13 bases not matched to a gene. The CDR3 sequence: CASSFRGVAGGNTDTQYF. DNA for the CDR3: TGTGCCAGCAGCTTCAGGGGAGTGGCAGGGGGCAACACAGATACGCAGTATTTT.

V and J are TRBV10-3 and TRBJ2-5; 9 positions match TRBD2. Looked up from germline, CDR1 is ENHRY and CDR2 is SYGVKD. Losses at the gene ends were 0 bases for V and 6 bases for J; bases not matched to a gene: 2. The CDR3 is 14 amino acids. The CDR3 loop is CAISESSGGKTQYF. The CDR3 DNA sequence: TGTGCCATCAGTGAGTCTAGCGGGGGAAAGACCCAGTACTTC.

A note on this clonotype: A read error may explain this, as a much larger clone is one base away. The chain recombines TRBV10-3 with TRBJ2-7; 12 bases are a match to TRBD1. The CDR3 length is 15 residues. In germline, CDR1 is ENHRY, CDR2 SYGVKD. The V and J ends lost 8 bases and 7 bases, in that order; junction bases with no gene match: 12. The DNA of the CDR3 is TGTGCCATCGCCGAACGGGGACAGGGGGCCAATGAGCAGTACTTC. It translates to CAIAERGQGANEQYF.